This T cell receptor (beta chain) came from a study of blood T cell repertoires in COVID-19. Study overall: Donors in the United States, Italy and Spain gave samples during acute or convalescent COVID-19. PBMCs, B-cell-depleted T cells, or T cells were the source of the cDNA or gDNA that made up the material.

Per the original data handling: From reference gene primer amplification, estimates of nucleated cell counts were derived. TCRdb's table, derived via immunoSEQ multiplex PCR, lists solely in-frame clones and lacks some. That table is the source of V, J and clone size, and D and trimming were worked out from the DNA. This table has under 200,000 clones, roughly 91% appearing once. The sample comprised peripheral blood. The sequence came from a man in his forties with active or convalescent COVID-19.

Here the CDR3 reads CASSIQGAGTEAFF. CDR3 DNA sequence: TGTGCCAGTAGTATACAGGGGGCAGGAACTGAAGCTTTCTTT. The V call is TRBV19, the J call TRBJ1-1; 8 nucleotides match TRBD1. The germline gives CDR1 LNHDA, CDR2 SQIVND (reference sequence). This CDR3 has 14 amino acids. Trimming at V came to 2 bases and at J to 5 bases, leaving 4 bases not matched to a gene.